The 15 T cell receptor beta chains presented below share a single source sample, sequenced in a study of identical twins. From the 5' RACE reads, TCRdb called clonotypes with MiXCR, one entry per CDR3 protein. There are about 520,000 distinct CDR3 sequences in the sample; roughly a fifth occur only once, and about 0.93% lies in the top ten. This sample also appeared in a second study, on T cells expressing NK-cell markers.

The specimen sequenced was CD4+ T cells sorted from blood. The receptors were gathered from a woman between 18 and 29 years old in good health.

The V and J genes are TRBV7-2 and TRBJ2-1; D might be TRBD1 (6 bases). The V and J ends lost 5 bases and 13 bases respectively, with 12 bases between them. Germline loops: CDR1 SGHTA, CDR2 FQGNSA. This CDR3 has 11 amino acids. The CDR3 sequence is CASSSRDKQFF. CDR3 DNA sequence: TGTGCCAGCAGCAGCCGGGACAAACAGTTCTTC.

The chain uses TRBV10-2 and TRBJ1-5; D remains unclear. Germline lookup yields CDR1 WSHSY and CDR2 SAAADI. There are 14 residues in the CDR3. Trimming took off 3 bases at V and 5 bases at J, with 11 bases between the two ends. The CDR3 is CASSDSSVDQPQHF. In DNA, the CDR3 is TGCGCCAGCAGTGACAGTTCAGTAGATCAGCCCCAGCATTTT.

Many counts were recorded for this clonotype. J is TRBJ1-1 and V is TRBV20-1; possible D gene TRBD1, 5 bases. The CDR3 totals 13 residues. Trimming left V 5 bases short and J 3 bases short, with 13 bases between. The germline gives CDR1 DFQATT, CDR2 SNEGSKA (reference sequence). DNA of the CDR3: TGCAGTGCTGACTGGGGGTCGGACACTGAAGCTTTCTTT. It codes for CSADWGSDTEAFF.

The genes are TRBV12-5 and TRBJ1-2; D call uncertain. The germline V and J ends were trimmed by 0 bases and 6 bases, with 11 bases remaining between them. The length of the CDR3 is 14 residues. CDR1 is LGHNT and CDR2 is FRNRAP in the germline V gene. The CDR3 bases are TGTGCTAGTGGTTTGGTACCCAACGAGAATGGCTACACCTTC. It translates to CASGLVPNENGYTF. The whole variable domain, filled in from reference TRBV12-5 and TRBJ1-2, reads DARVTQTPRHKVTEMGQEVTMRCQPILGHNTVFWYRQTMMQGLELLAYFRNRAPLDDSGMPKDRFSAEMPDATLATLKIQPSEPRDSAVYFCASGLVPNENGYTFGSGTRLTVV.

This clonotype has only a few counts. V gene TRBV27 combines with J gene TRBJ1-2; D not resolved. Germline lookup yields CDR1 MNHEY and CDR2 SMNVEV (reference sequence). CDR3 size: 12 residues. V gave up 5 bases and J gave up 7 bases, with 11 bases separating them. The CDR3 DNA is TGTGCCAGCAGTGAAGGGTTCGGTGGCTACACCTTC. Protein: CASSEGFGGYTF.

The chain is built from TRBV6-5 and TRBJ2-3, with TRBD2 identical over 8 bases. This CDR3 is 18 amino acids long. Germline loops: CDR1 MNHEY, CDR2 SVGAGI. Trimming took 2 bases from V and 0 from J; bases not matched to a gene: 10. CDR3 sequence reads: CASSYRSSGRASTDTQYF. CDR3 coding DNA: TGTGCCAGCAGTTACCGTTCTAGCGGGCGAGCTAGCACAGATACGCAGTATTTT.

This clonotype was counted between two and nine times. The chain employs TRBV9 and TRBJ1-2, with D perhaps matching TRBD1 (6 bases). The CDR3 is made up of 14 amino acids. The ends were cut back, 2 bases at V and 2 bases at J, with 10 bases in the middle. Per germline, CDR1 SGDLS and CDR2 YYNGEE. The DNA of the CDR3 is TGTGCCAGCAGCGTCGGGGGGCGAAACTATGGCTACACCTTC. This gives the protein CASSVGGRNYGYTF.

The J gene is TRBJ1-2, the V gene TRBV6-1, with 7 bases aligning to TRBD1. V dropped 5 bases and J dropped 8; count of bases not matched to a gene: 11. Germline CDR1 is MNHNS and CDR2 is SASEGT. The CDR3 spans 14 residues. The CDR3 loop reads CASSRRGLGIGYTF. The CDR3 region has the DNA TGTGCCAGCAGTCGGAGGGGGCTGGGTATCGGCTACACCTTC.

There are a few counts of this clonotype. V is TRBV21-1 and J is TRBJ1-2; the table's TRBD1 call for D was not verified on the DNA. TRBV21-1 is annotated as a pseudogene. The CDR3 covers 15 residues. The CDR3: CASSKVGRSNYGYTF. In nucleotides, the CDR3 is TGTGCCAGCAGCAAAGTAGGGCGCTCTAACTATGGCTACACCTTC.

V gene TRBV7-9 combines with J gene TRBJ2-6; 9 bases fit TRBD1. Germline V lookup: CDR1 SEHNR, CDR2 FQNEAQ (reference sequence). The V gene end was trimmed by 7 bases and the J gene end by 2 bases; junction bases not matched to a gene: 9. The CDR3 runs to 17 residues. The CDR3, as DNA: TGTGCCAGCACCAGAGGGACAGGGTATACTGGGGCCAACGTCCTGACTTTC. Amino acid sequence: CASTRGTGYTGANVLTF.

This chain uses TRBV28 with TRBJ2-4, with 7 bases lining up with TRBD1. Germline values: CDR1 MDHEN, CDR2 SYDVKM. There are 13 residues in the CDR3. The junction had 5 bases not matched to a gene; V was cut back by 5 bases and J by 7 bases. The DNA for the CDR3 is TGTGCCAGCAGTAGGGCAGGGGGTAACATTCAGTACTTC. Amino acid sequence: CASSRAGGNIQYF.

The chain employs TRBV5-1 and TRBJ2-5; the D is unclear. V lost 4 bases and J lost 7, with 8 bases in between. The germline V gene encodes CDR1 SGHRS and CDR2 YFSETQ. CDR3 size: 11 residues. The CDR3 DNA is TGCGCCAGCAGCGATCACCGGACCCAGTACTTC. This gives the protein CASSDHRTQYF.

This clonotype was recorded at least ten times. At one end, the junction sequence differs from germline, possibly due to a read error. This sequence joins TRBV5-1 and TRBJ2-3, with 8 bases fitting TRBD2. This CDR3 comprises 14 residues. Germline V lookup: CDR1 SGHRS, CDR2 YFSETQ. Here the CDR3 DNA reads TGCGCCAGCAGCTTGGGGACTAGCAGAGATACGCAGTATTTT. Translation: CASSLGTSRDTQYF.

There are a few counts of this clonotype. V and J are TRBV5-1 and TRBJ2-1; D is ambiguous. V shed 3 bases and J shed 10 bases, with 11 bases lying between them. The CDR3 loop spans 12 amino acids. CDR1 SGHRS and CDR2 YFSETQ come from the germline V gene. CDR3 amino acids: CASSSNQAEQFF. As DNA, the CDR3 is TGCGCCAGCAGCTCAAACCAGGCGGAGCAGTTCTTC.

The sample holds a few counts of this clonotype. This chain uses TRBV6-6 with TRBJ2-3; weak D call: TRBD2 (5 bases). From germline, CDR1 is MNHNY and CDR2 SVGAGI (reference sequence). The CDR3 has 12 amino acids. The V and J ends lost 7 bases and 2 bases respectively, with 7 bases between them. In nucleotides, the CDR3 is TGTGCCAGCACAGACTACACAGATACGCAGTATTTT. It specifies CASTDYTDTQYF.